The 15 T cell receptor beta chains reported below all come from one sample, sequenced in a study of CD8 T cells in ankylosing spondylitis. Overall study results and limits: Among TCR beta sequences, a motif of under ten highly homologous variants appeared characteristic of ankylosing spondylitis blood.

Their cognate antigens are unknown. A single record per CDR3 protein comes from TCRdb applying MiXCR to the 5' RACE reads. Among 750,000 to 850,000 distinct CDR3 sequences listed, 10% to 15% were seen once. Sequencing was done on a sample of blood, either unsorted or a sorted T cell fraction (not recorded which). These receptors came from a male donor with ankylosing spondylitis.

The table lists this clonotype with a few counts. The rearrangement uses TRBV5-1 and TRBJ2-1; TRBD1 aligns across 7 bases. This CDR3 contains 14 residues. V lost 2 bases to trimming and J lost 7 bases; unmatched junction nucleotides: 6. CDR1 and CDR2 (germline): SGHRS, YFSETQ. The CDR3 DNA reads TGCGCCAGCAGCTTAGGGCAGGGGGTAAATGAGCAGTTCTTC. This codes for CASSLGQGVNEQFF.

This clonotype was detected many times. The chain employs TRBV5-1 and TRBJ1-2; 7 nucleotides line up with TRBD1. Per the germline V gene, CDR1 is SGHRS and CDR2 is YFSETQ. V was pared by 7 bases and J by 4 bases, with 10 bases of the junction left unmatched. The CDR3 has 14 amino acids. CDR3 nucleotide sequence: TGCGCCAGCGGACCCTGGGACAGTAGCTATGGCTACACCTTC. As protein: CASGPWDSSYGYTF.

This chain joins TRBV20-1 and TRBJ1-1; D is possibly TRBD1 (5 bases). V lost 6 bases, J lost 3 bases, and 11 bases lay in between. CDR3 length equals 12 residues. Germline lookup yields CDR1 DFQATT and CDR2 SNEGSKA (reference sequence). The chain's CDR3 is CSATFRDTEAFF. The CDR3, as DNA: TGCAGTGCGACTTTCAGGGACACTGAAGCTTTCTTT.

The chain joins TRBV7-3 to TRBJ2-1; TRBD2 matches 10 bases. After removal of 5 bases from V and 9 bases from J, the junction contained 7 bases not matched to a gene. This CDR3 comprises 14 residues. From germline, CDR1 is SGHTA and CDR2 FQGTGA. The CDR3 loop reads CASSRSGGVLEQFF. Here the CDR3 DNA reads TGTGCCAGCAGCCGAAGCGGGGGGGTGCTTGAGCAGTTCTTC. The full variable domain, with the rest looked up from reference TRBV7-3 and TRBJ2-1, is GAGVSQTPSNKVTEKGKYVELRCDPISGHTALYWYRQSLGQGPEFLIYFQGTGAADDSGLPNDRFFAVRPEGSVSTLKIQRTERGDSAVYLCASSRSGGVLEQFFGPGTRLTVL.

This clonotype occurred many times. V is TRBV12-5 and J is TRBJ2-2; 7 nucleotides align to TRBD2. Looked up from germline, CDR1 is LGHNT and CDR2 is FRNRAP. V was pared by 6 bases and J by 4 bases, with 5 bases of the junction left unmatched. This CDR3 is 14 amino acids long. This CDR3 reads CASGIGGGTGELFF. CDR3 nucleotide sequence: TGTGCTAGTGGAATTGGCGGGGGCACCGGGGAGCTGTTTTTT.

This clonotype was seen only a few times. This rearrangement joins TRBV19 to TRBJ2-7, with 7 positions matching TRBD2. CDR3 length: 15 residues. V lost 3 bases, J lost 1 base, and 6 bases stayed unmatched. The germline gives CDR1 LNHDA, CDR2 SQIVND (reference sequence). The CDR3 loop reads CASSIKREGSYEQYF. The CDR3 bases are TGTGCCAGTAGTATTAAGAGGGAGGGATCCTACGAGCAGTACTTC.

This clonotype was recorded at least ten times. The gene calls are TRBV29-1 and TRBJ2-1; 10 bases map to TRBD1. Germline CDR1 and CDR2: SQVTM and ANQGSEA. Germline trimming cut 3 bases from V and 3 bases from J; bases unmatched to any gene: 5. The CDR3 is 15 residues long. CDR3 in DNA: TGCAGCGTTGATGCTAGGGACAGGGGCTACAATGAGCAGTTCTTC. Translation gives CSVDARDRGYNEQFF.

This clonotype turned up a few times. V gene TRBV4-2 combines with J gene TRBJ2-3; D is uncertain. This CDR3 comprises 16 residues. Trimming pared 0 bases from V and 0 bases from J, leaving 10 bases between. Germline values: CDR1 LGHNA, CDR2 YNFKEQ. CDR3 sequence: CASSQDGRLSTDTQYF. CDR3 sequence (DNA): TGTGCCAGCAGCCAAGATGGCAGGCTTAGCACAGATACGCAGTATTTT.

This clonotype was recorded a few times. V is TRBV11-3 and J is TRBJ2-3; D may correspond to TRBD1 or TRBD2 (5 bases each). This CDR3 is built from 17 residues. Trimming left V 5 bases short and J 1 base short, with 19 bases between. CDR1 and CDR2 (germline): SGHNT, YENEEA. CDR3 sequence: CASSTTERGTRTDTQYF. The DNA for the CDR3 is TGTGCCAGCAGCACTACCGAGAGAGGGACCCGCACAGATACGCAGTATTTT.

This clonotype was counted between two and nine times. This sequence joins TRBV18 and TRBJ1-4; D may be TRBD1 (6 bases). The CDR3 covers 15 residues. The V gene lost 3 bases and the J gene lost 8 bases, with 16 bases spanning the gap. Germline V CDR1 and CDR2: KGHSH, LQKENI. The CDR3 is CASSPTEQGGEKLFF. Written as DNA, the CDR3 is TGTGCCAGCTCACCGACGGAACAGGGAGGCGAAAAACTGTTTTTT.

Comment on this clonotype: Given a far larger clone just one base away, this is likely a sequencing read error. The CDR3 ends on some other residue instead of the conserved phenylalanine or tryptophan, so this is likely a read error. This rearrangement joins TRBV5-5 to TRBJ2-7, with D uncertain. In germline, CDR1 is SGHKS, CDR2 YYEKEE (reference sequence). The CDR3 totals 12 residues. V was trimmed by 0 bases and J by 3 bases, leaving 4 bases between them. The CDR3 DNA follows: TGTGCCAGCAGCTTGGGGGTCTACGAGCAGTACCTC. Translated: CASSLGVYEQYL.

This clonotype was observed a few times. V gene TRBV10-3 combines with J gene TRBJ2-6; D is ambiguous. With 0 bases removed from V and 0 bases from J, the gap between germline ends came to 15 bases. The CDR3 loop spans 19 amino acids. The V gene's germline CDR1 is ENHRY and CDR2 SYGVKD. The CDR3 loop reads CAISESMGGRRSGANVLTF. CDR3 nucleotide sequence: TGTGCCATCAGTGAGTCTATGGGTGGCAGACGCTCTGGGGCCAACGTCCTGACTTTC.

This clonotype was observed a few times. The chain has TRBV2 and TRBJ2-6, with D tentatively TRBD1 or TRBD2 (5 bases each). In germline, CDR1 is SNHLY, CDR2 FYNNEI. This CDR3 is 12 amino acids long. Trimming took 9 bases from V and 13 from J, leaving 16 bases between them. The CDR3, as DNA: TGTGCCAGAAGAGGGACGGCCCAGGTCCTGACTTTC. Translation: CARRGTAQVLTF.

This clonotype was detected many times. The chain carries TRBV7-9 and TRBJ1-5; 8 bases fit TRBD1. The CDR3 length is 14 residues. Losses at the gene ends were 5 bases for V and 7 bases for J; bases not matched to a gene: 7. Germline V gene data show CDR1 as SEHNR and CDR2 as FQNEAQ (reference sequence). Here the CDR3 DNA reads TGTGCCAGCAGCCAGGACAGGGATAGCCAGCCCCAGCATTTT. It specifies CASSQDRDSQPQHF.

In this sample, this clonotype turned up a few times. The chain recombines TRBV6-1 with TRBJ2-7, with 7 bases aligning to TRBD2. The CDR3 loop spans 16 amino acids. V lost 6 bases to trimming and J lost 0 bases; unmatched junction nucleotides: 11. Germline CDR1 MNHNS, CDR2 SASEGT. This chain's CDR3 is CASRARGDFSSYEQYF. The DNA of the CDR3 is TGTGCCAGCAGAGCCCGGGGGGACTTCAGCTCCTACGAGCAGTACTTC.